A single T cell receptor (beta chain) is shown here with its context. Its specificity is not known. This sample was included in a study of OX40 agonist ivuxolimab in advanced cancers. Background on the study: Subjects had a mean age of roughly 57 years, with a range of roughly 20 to 79; just over 80% were male.

Whole-study results and caveats: What antigens the expanded peripheral T cells recognized was never established.

Sequencing used immunoSEQ multiplex PCR; TCRdb keeps in-frame clones, though not all of them. This sample has roughly 66,000 clones, with about four fifths found just once. The source was CD4+ or CD8+ T cells sorted from blood, collected in a trial of the OX40 agonist ivuxolimab. The receptor comes from an adult with an advanced solid tumor such as melanoma, head and neck, liver or kidney cancer.

For the CDR3, the DNA is TGTGCCAGCAGTTACGGGGACCCCTCTGGAAACACCATATATTTT. Protein sequence: CASSYGDPSGNTIYF. This chain uses TRBV6-6 with TRBJ1-3, with D maybe TRBD1 (5 bases). Trimming left V 2 bases short and J 0 bases short, with 8 bases between. The CDR3 runs to 15 residues. Germline V gives CDR1 MNHNY, CDR2 SVGAGI (reference sequence).